The present TCR beta chain was sequenced within a study of CD8 T cells in Susac syndrome. TCR beta was sequenced from blood CD8+ and CD4+ T cells. Negative isolation was used for CD8+ and CD4+ T cells, and FACS enrichment was applied to TEMRA cells. Reverse transcription of roughly 0.45 to 1 ug RNA was performed with random hexamers. TCRdb re-derived calls from the immunoSEQ multiplex PCR reads in MiXCR, one entry per CDR3 protein. The sample contains roughly 200,000 distinct CDR3 sequences, 94% of which appear only once. CDR1 is KGHDR and CDR2 is SFDVKD in the germline V gene. Trimming removed 5 bases at V and 1 base at J, with 11 bases between. The CDR3 length is 14 residues. Whole-study findings and limits: Expansion of clones was not seen in the CD4+ T cell repertoires of Susac syndrome.

On this clonotype itself: Its antigen is still unknown.

This TCR derives from a human donor with Susac syndrome. The sample taken for sequencing was CD4+ T cells from PBMCs. V gene TRBV24-1 combines with J gene TRBJ2-7, with a weak D call TRBD1 (6 bases). Here the CDR3 DNA reads TGTGCCACCAGTGCAGGACAGATTTCCTACGAGCAGTACTTC. It translates to CATSAGQISYEQYF.